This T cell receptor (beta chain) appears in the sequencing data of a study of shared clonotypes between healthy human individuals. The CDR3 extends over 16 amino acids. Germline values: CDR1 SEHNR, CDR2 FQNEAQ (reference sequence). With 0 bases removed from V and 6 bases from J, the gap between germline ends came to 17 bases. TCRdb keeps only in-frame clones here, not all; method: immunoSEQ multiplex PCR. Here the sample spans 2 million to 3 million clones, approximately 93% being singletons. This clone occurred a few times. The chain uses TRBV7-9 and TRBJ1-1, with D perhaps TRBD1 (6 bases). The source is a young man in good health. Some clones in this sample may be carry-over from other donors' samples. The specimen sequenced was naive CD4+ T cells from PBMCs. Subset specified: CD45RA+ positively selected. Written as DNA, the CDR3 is TGTGCCAGCAGCTTAGCCCGGGGACGGGGGGGGCCTGAAGCTTTCTTT. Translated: CASSLARGRGGPEAFF.